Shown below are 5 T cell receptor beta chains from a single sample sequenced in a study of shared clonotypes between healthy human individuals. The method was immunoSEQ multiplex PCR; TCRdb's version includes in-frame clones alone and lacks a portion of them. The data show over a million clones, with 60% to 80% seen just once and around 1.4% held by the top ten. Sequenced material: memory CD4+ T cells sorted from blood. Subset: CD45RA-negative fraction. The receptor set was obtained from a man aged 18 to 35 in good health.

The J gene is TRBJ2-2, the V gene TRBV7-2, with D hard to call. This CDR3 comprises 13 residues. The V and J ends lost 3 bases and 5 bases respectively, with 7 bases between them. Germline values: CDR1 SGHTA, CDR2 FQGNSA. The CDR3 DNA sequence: TGTGCCAGCAGCTTTATGGGAACCGGGGAGCTGTTTTTT. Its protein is CASSFMGTGELFF.

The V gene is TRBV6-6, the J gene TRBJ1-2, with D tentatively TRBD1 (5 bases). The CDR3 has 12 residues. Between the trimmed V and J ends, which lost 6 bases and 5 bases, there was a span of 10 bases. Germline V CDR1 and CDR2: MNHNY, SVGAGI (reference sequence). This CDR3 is CASSEGTYGYTF. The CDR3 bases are TGTGCCAGCAGCGAGGGGACTTATGGCTACACCTTC.

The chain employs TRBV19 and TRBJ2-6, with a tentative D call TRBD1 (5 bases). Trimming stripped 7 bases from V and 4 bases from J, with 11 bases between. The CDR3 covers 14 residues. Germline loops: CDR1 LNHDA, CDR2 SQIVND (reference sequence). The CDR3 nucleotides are TGTGCCAGTAACACACAGGCCGGGGCCAACGTCCTGACTTTC. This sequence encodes CASNTQAGANVLTF.

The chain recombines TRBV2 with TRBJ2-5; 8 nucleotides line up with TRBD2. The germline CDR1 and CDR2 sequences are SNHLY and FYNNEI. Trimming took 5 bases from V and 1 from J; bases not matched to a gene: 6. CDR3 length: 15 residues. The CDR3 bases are TGTGCCAGCAGTCTAGCGGGCGTTCTCCAAGAGACCCAGTACTTC. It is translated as CASSLAGVLQETQYF.

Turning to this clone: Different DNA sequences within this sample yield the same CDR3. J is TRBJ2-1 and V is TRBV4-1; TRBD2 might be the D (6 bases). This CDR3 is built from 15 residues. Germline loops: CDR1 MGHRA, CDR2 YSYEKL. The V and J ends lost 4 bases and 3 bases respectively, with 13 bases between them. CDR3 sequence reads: CASSRLAGNYNEQFF. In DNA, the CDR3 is TGCGCCAGCAGCCGCCTGGCGGGAAACTACAATGAGCAGTTCTTC.